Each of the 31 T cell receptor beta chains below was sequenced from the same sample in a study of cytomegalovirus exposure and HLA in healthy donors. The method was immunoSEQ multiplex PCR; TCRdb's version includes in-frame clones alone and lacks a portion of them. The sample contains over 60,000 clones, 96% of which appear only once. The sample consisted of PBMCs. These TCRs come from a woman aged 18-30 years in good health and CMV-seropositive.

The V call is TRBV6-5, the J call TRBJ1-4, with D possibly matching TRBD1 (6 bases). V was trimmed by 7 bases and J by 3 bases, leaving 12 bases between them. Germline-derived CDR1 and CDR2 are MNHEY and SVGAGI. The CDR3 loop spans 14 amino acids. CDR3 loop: CASKTGTSNEKLFF. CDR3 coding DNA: TGTGCCAGCAAAACCGGGACATCTAATGAAAAACTGTTTTTT.

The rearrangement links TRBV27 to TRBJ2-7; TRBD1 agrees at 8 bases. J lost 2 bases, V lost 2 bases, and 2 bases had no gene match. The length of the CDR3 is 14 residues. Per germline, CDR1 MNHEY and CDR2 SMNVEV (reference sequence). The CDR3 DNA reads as TGTGCCAGCAGTTTAGGGGACAGGCCCTACGAGCAGTACTTC. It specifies CASSLGDRPYEQYF.

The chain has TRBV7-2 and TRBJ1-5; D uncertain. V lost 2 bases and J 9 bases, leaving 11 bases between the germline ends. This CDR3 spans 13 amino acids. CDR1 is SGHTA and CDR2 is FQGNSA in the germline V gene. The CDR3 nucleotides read TGTGCCAGCAGCTTAAACGGCGGGAGGCCCCAGCATTTT. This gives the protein CASSLNGGRPQHF.

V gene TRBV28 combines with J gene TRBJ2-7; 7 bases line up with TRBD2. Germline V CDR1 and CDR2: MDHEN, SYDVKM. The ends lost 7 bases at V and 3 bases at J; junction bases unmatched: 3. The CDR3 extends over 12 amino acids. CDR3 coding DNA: TGTGCCAGCAAATCGGGGGGCTACGAGCAGTACTTC. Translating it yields CASKSGGYEQYF. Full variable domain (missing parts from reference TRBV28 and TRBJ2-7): DVKVTQSSRYLVKRTGEKVFLECVQDMDHENMFWYRQDPGLGLRLIYFSYDVKMKEKGDIPEGYSVSREKKERFSLILESASTNQTSMYLCASKSGGYEQYFGPGTRLTVT.

The chain's CDR3 is CASSLGRGPGYTF. The CDR3 bases are TGTGCCAGCAGCTTAGGAAGAGGGCCTGGCTACACCTTC. This chain links TRBV11-2 with TRBJ1-2; no reliable D call. Between the trimmed V and J ends, which lost 1 base and 7 bases, there was a span of 10 bases. The CDR3 sequence is 13 residues long. The germline CDR1 and CDR2 sequences are SGHAT and FQNNGV. The whole variable domain, filled in from reference TRBV11-2 and TRBJ1-2, reads EAGVAQSPRYKIIEKRQSVAFWCNPISGHATLYWYQQILGQGPKLLIQFQNNGVVDDSQLPKDRFSAERLKGVDSTLKIQPAKLEDSAVYLCASSLGRGPGYTFGSGTRLTVV.

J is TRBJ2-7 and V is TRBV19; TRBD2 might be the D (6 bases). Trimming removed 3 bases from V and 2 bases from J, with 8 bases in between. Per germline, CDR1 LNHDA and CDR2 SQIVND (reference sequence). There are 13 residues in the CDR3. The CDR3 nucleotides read TGTGCCAGTAGTATTTCGGGGGCCTACGAGCAGTACTTC. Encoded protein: CASSISGAYEQYF.

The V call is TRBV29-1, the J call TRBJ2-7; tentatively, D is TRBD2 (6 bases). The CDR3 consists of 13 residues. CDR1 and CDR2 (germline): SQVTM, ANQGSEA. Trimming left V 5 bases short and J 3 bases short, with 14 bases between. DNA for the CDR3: TGCAGCGTTCAGGCGGGACCATACTACGAGCAGTACTTC. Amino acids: CSVQAGPYYEQYF.

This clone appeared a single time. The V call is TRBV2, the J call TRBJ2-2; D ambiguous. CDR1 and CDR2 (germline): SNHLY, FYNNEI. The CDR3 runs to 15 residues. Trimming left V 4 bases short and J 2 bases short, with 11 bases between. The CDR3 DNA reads TGTGCCAGCAGTGGTTGGCTCCTTAACACCGGGGAGCTGTTTTTT. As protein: CASSGWLLNTGELFF.

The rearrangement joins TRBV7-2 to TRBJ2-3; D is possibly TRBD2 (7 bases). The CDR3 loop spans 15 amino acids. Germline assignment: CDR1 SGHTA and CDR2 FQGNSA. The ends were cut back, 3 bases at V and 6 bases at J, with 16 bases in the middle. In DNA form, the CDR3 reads TGTGCCAGCAGCTTGGACCGAGGGGGGGAGGATACGCAGTATTTT. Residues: CASSLDRGGEDTQYF.

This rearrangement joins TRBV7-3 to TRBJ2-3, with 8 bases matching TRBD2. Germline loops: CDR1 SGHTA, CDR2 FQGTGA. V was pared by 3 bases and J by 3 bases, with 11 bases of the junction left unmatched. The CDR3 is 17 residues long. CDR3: CASSFPIAGSSTDTQYF. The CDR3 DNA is TGTGCCAGCAGCTTCCCGATAGCGGGAAGTAGTACAGATACGCAGTATTTT.

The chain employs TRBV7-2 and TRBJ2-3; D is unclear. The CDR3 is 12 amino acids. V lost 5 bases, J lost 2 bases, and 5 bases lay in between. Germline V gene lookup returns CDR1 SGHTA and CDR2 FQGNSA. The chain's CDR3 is CASSQDTDTQYF. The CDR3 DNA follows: TGTGCCAGCAGCCAGGACACAGATACGCAGTATTTT.

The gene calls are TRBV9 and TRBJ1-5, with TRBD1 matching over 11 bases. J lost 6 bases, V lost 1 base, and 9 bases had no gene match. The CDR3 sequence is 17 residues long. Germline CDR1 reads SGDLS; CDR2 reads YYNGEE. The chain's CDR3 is CASSVIFPGQGGQPQHF. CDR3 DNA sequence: TGTGCCAGCAGCGTAATTTTCCCGGGACAGGGGGGTCAGCCCCAGCATTTT.

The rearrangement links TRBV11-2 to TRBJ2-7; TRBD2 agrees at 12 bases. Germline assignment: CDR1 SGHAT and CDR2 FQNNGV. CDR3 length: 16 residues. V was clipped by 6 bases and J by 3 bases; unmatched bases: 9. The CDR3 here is CASSSAPTSGGYEQYF. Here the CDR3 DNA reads TGTGCCAGCAGTAGTGCTCCGACTAGCGGGGGCTACGAGCAGTACTTC.

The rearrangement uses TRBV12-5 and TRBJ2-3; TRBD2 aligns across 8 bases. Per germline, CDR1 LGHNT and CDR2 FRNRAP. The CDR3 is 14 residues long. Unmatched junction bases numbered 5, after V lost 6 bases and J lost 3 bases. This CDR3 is CASGRGGSTDTQYF. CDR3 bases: TGTGCTAGTGGCCGGGGGGGGAGTACAGATACGCAGTATTTT. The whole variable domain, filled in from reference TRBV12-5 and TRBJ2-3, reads DARVTQTPRHKVTEMGQEVTMRCQPILGHNTVFWYRQTMMQGLELLAYFRNRAPLDDSGMPKDRFSAEMPDATLATLKIQPSEPRDSAVYFCASGRGGSTDTQYFGPGTRLTVL.

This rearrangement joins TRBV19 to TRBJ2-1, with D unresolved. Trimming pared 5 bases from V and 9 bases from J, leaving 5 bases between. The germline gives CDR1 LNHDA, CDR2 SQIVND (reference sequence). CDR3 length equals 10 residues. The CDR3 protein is CASSGGEQFF. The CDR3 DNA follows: TGTGCCAGTAGTGGCGGTGAGCAGTTCTTC.

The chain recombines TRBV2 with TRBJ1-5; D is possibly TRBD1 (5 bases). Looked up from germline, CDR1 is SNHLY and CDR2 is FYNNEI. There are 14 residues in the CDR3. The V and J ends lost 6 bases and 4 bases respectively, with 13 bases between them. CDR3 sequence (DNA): TGTGCCAGCAGGGGGGGGACGACTAATCAGCCCCAGCATTTT. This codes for CASRGGTTNQPQHF.

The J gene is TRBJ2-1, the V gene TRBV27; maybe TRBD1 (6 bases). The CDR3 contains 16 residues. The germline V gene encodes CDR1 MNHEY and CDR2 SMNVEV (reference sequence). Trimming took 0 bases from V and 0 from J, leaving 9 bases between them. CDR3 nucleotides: TGTGCCAGCAGTTTATCGGGGGCATTCTCCTACAATGAGCAGTTCTTC. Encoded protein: CASSLSGAFSYNEQFF.

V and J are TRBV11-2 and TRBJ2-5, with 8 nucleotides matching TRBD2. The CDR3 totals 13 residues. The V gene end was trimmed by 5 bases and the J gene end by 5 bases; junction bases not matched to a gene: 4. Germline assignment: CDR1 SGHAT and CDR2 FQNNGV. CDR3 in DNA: TGTGCCAGCAGCCAAACGGGAGGGGAGACCCAGTACTTC. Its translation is CASSQTGGETQYF.

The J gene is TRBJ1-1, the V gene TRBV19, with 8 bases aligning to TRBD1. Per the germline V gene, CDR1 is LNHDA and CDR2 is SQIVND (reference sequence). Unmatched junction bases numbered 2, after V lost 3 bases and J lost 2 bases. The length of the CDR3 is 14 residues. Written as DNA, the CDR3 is TGTGCCAGTAGTATCGGGACAGGCAACACTGAAGCTTTCTTT. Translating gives CASSIGTGNTEAFF.

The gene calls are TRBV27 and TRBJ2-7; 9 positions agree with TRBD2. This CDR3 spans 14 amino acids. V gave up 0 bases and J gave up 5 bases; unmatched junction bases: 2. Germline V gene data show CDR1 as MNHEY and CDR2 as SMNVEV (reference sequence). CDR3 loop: CASSLSSGSNEQYF. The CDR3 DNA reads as TGTGCCAGCAGTTTATCTAGCGGGAGCAACGAGCAGTACTTC.

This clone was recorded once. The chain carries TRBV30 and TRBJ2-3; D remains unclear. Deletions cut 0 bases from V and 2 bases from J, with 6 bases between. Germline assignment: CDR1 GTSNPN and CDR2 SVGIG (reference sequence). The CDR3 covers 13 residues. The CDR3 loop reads CAWSVAATDTQYF. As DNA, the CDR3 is TGTGCCTGGAGTGTTGCGGCCACAGATACGCAGTATTTT.

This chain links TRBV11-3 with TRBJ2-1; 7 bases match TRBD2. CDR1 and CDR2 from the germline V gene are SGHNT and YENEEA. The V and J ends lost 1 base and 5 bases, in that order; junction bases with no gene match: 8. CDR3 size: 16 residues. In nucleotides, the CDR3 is TGTGCCAGCAGCTTAGCGGGCGGGAGTGTTGACAATGAGCAGTTCTTC. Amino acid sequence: CASSLAGGSVDNEQFF.

The CDR3 protein is CASSQGLVGETQYF. The CDR3 region has the DNA TGCGCCAGCAGCCAAGGACTAGTGGGAGAGACCCAGTACTTC. V usage is TRBV4-1 and J usage is TRBJ2-5; a possible D gene is TRBD2 (6 bases). CDR1 and CDR2 from the germline V gene are MGHRA and YSYEKL. The CDR3 loop spans 14 amino acids. Trimming left V 1 base short and J 4 bases short, with 10 bases between.

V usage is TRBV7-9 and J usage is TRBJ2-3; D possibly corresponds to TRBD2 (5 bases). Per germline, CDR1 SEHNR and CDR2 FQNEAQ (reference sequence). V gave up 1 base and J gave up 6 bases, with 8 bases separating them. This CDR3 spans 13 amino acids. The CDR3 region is CASSLVPGDTQYF. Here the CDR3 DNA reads TGTGCCAGCAGCTTAGTTCCGGGGGATACGCAGTATTTT.

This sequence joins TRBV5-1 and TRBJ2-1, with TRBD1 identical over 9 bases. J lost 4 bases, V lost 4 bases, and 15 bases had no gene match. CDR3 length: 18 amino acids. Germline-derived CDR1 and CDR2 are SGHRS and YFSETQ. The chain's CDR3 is CASSLGQGLRIGYNEQFF. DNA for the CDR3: TGCGCCAGCAGCCTAGGACAGGGGTTGAGGATAGGTTACAATGAGCAGTTCTTC.

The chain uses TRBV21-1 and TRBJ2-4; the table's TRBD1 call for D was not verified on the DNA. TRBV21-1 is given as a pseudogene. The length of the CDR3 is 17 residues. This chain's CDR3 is CASSKTGARVAKNIQYF. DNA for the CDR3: TGTGCCAGCAGTAAGACAGGGGCCCGCGTCGCCAAAAACATTCAGTACTTC.

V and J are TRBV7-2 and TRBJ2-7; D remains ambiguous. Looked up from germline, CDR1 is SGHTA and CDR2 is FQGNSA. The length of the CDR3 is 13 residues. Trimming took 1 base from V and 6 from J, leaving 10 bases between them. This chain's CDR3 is CASSLVGLSEQYF. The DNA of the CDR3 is TGTGCCAGCAGCTTAGTTGGGCTCTCCGAGCAGTACTTC.

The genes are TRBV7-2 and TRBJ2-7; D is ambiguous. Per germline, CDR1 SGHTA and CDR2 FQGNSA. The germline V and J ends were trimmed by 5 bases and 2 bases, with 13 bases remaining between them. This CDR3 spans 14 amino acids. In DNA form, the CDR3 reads TGTGCCAGCAGCCTCGGTCCCCGTACCTACGAGCAGTACTTC. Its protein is CASSLGPRTYEQYF. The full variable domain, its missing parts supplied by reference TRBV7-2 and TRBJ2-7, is GAGVSQSPSNKVTEKGKDVELRCDPISGHTALYWYRQSLGQGLEFLIYFQGNSAPDKSGLPSDRFSAERTGGSVSTLTIQRTQQEDSAVYLCASSLGPRTYEQYFGPGTRLTVT.

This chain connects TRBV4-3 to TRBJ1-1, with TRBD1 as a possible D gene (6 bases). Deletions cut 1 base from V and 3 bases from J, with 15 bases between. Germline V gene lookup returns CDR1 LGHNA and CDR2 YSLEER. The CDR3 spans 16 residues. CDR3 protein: CASSQGQGIGDTEAFF. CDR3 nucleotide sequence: TGCGCCAGCAGCCAAGGCCAGGGGATTGGGGACACTGAAGCTTTCTTT.

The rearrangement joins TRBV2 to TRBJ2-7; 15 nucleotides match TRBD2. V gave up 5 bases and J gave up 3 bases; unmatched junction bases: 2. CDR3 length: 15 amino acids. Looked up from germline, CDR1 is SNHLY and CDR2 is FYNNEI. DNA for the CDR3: TGTGCCAGCAGTTCGGGACTAGCGGGGGGCTACGAGCAGTACTTC. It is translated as CASSSGLAGGYEQYF.

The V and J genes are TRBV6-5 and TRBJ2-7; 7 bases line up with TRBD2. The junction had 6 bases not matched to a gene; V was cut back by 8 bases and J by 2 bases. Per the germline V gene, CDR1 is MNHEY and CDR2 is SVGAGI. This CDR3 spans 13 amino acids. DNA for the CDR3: TGTGCCAGCCGCTCAGCGGGAACCTACGAGCAGTACTTC. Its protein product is CASRSAGTYEQYF.